This is a list of T cell receptor beta chains from one sample in a study of Graves' ophthalmopathy and Graves' hyperthyroidism. Each CDR3 protein is one row after TCRdb ran MiXCR on the multiplex PCR reads. The data hold 200,000 to 250,000 distinct CDR3 sequences, with under 30% observed a single time. Material for sequencing was peripheral blood. All receptors derive from a man between 45 and 60 years old with Graves' ophthalmopathy. The CDR3 runs from the conserved cysteine through the conserved F or W. Each record gives: D gene, J gene, clone size, V gene, CDR3 length, CDR3 DNA, CDR3 protein. D genes are given only for firm matches. Clone size appears in some rows only: once, few, many, or a class for an expanded clone.

TRBD1	TRBJ2-7	many	TRBV20-1	15	TGCAGTGCTAGAGATAACAGGGGGACCTCCTACGAGCAGTACTTC	CSARDNRGTSYEQYF
NA	TRBJ2-4	NA	TRBV7-2	14	TGTGCCAGCAGCTTAGGGGTTGGACTAAACATTCAGTACTTC	CASSLGVGLNIQYF
TRBD2	TRBJ2-5	many	TRBV4-1	16	TGCGCCAGCAGCCAAGATTTGACGGGAGGAGTGGAGACCCAGTACTTC	CASSQDLTGGVETQYF
TRBD2	TRBJ2-4	many	TRBV15	16	TGTGCCACCAGCGGCCGGGAGGGCCGGTACAAAAACATTCAGTACTTC	CATSGREGRYKNIQYF
NA	TRBJ1-6	NA	TRBV6-1	12	TGTGCCAGCAGTGAAGTCTCGTATGTCCTCCACTTT	CASSEVSYVLHF
TRBD2	TRBJ2-7	many	TRBV20-1	17	TGCAGTGCTAGACCCCTGGGACTAGCGGGAGATTCCCTCGAGCAGTACTTC	CSARPLGLAGDSLEQYF
NA	TRBJ1-6	NA	TRBV28	18	TGTGCCAGCAGGCCCCGGGGGTTGAATTCCCTCTATAATTCACCCCTCCACTTT	CASRPRGLNSLYNSPLHF
NA	TRBJ2-5	many	TRBV12-3/TRBV12-4	14	TGTGCCAGCAGTACCATGAGAGGGTACGAGACCCAGTACTTC	CASSTMRGYETQYF
TRBD1	TRBJ2-7	NA	TRBV5-1	15	TGCGCCAGCAGCTTGGTCCGGGACAGTTCCTACGAGCAGTACTTC	CASSLVRDSSYEQYF
NA	TRBJ2-7	NA	TRBV7-9	15	TGTGCCATCAGCTCGACAACCGGGACACCGTACGAGCAGTACTTC	CAISSTTGTPYEQYF
NA	TRBJ2-2	many	TRBV4-2	14	TGTGCCAGCAGCTCCCGGACTGACACCGGGGAGCTGTTTTTT	CASSSRTDTGELFF
TRBD1	TRBJ1-2	many	TRBV5-1	15	TGCGCCAGCAGCTACATTGACAGGGGAAGCGATGGCTACACCTTC	CASSYIDRGSDGYTF
NA	TRBJ2-2	many	TRBV30	14	TGTGCCTGGAGTGTCACACCTTACACCGGGGAGCTGTTTTTT	CAWSVTPYTGELFF
NA	TRBJ1-2	many	TRBV27	14	TGTGCCAGCAGTTCCTCAGGGATAAACTATGGCTACACCTTC	CASSSSGINYGYTF
NA	TRBJ2-5	many	TRBV19	15	TGTGCCAGTAGTATATCAGGGGGGTTAACGGAGACCCAGTACTTC	CASSISGGLTETQYF
NA	TRBJ2-5	many	TRBV4-3	15	TGCGCCAGCAGCCAAGAGAAGTATGTACAAGAGACCCAGTACTTC	CASSQEKYVQETQYF
TRBD1	TRBJ1-2	many	TRBV7-9	14	TGTGCCAGCAGCCGAGTACAGGGGGCAGGTGGCTACACCTTC	CASSRVQGAGGYTF
TRBD2	TRBJ2-2	many	TRBV5-1	15	TGCGCCAGCAGGGCGCTAGCGGGAGTTGACGGGGAGCTGTTTTTT	CASRALAGVDGELFF
NA	TRBJ2-6	NA	TRBV6-5	14	TGTGCCAGCAGTTACTCCCCTGGGGCCAACGTCCTGACTTTC	CASSYSPGANVLTF
TRBD2	TRBJ2-4	many	TRBV6-2/TRBV6-3	16	TGTGCCAGCAGTCGTTTAGCGGGAGGGACCAAAAACATTCAGTACTTC	CASSRLAGGTKNIQYF
NA	TRBJ2-4	many	TRBV19	14	TGTGCCAGTAGTCCCCGGACTACGGAAAACATTCAGTACTTC	CASSPRTTENIQYF
TRBD1	TRBJ2-5	few	TRBV6-1	15	TGTGCCAGCAGGGCCACAGGGGGTGGACAAGAGACCCAGTACTTC	CASRATGGGQETQYF
NA	TRBJ2-5	many	TRBV13	14	TGTGCCAGCGCCTCGGGGGCACGTCAAGAGACCCAGTACTTC	CASASGARQETQYF
TRBD1	TRBJ2-7	few	TRBV28	16	TGTGCCAGCAGTCCTCTTAACCGGGACAGCTACTACGAGCAGTACTTC	CASSPLNRDSYYEQYF